One sample yielded the 22 T cell receptor beta chains listed below, sequenced in a study of blood T cell repertoires in COVID-19. Clones were sequenced by immunoSEQ multiplex PCR, and TCRdb holds only the in-frame ones, with some missing. The table has over 85,000 clones, roughly 82% seen once. Material: peripheral blood. All receptors come from an older woman with acute or convalescent COVID-19.

The CDR3 DNA is TGTGCCATCAGTGAGTCAAGACTAGCGGGGGCCCCCCAAGAGACCCAGTACTTC. It encodes CAISESRLAGAPQETQYF. The rearrangement links TRBV10-3 to TRBJ2-5; TRBD2 agrees at 12 bases. After removal of 0 bases from V and 1 base from J, the junction contained 6 bases not matched to a gene. The CDR3 spans 18 residues. CDR1 is ENHRY, CDR2 SYGVKD, per germline.

The V and J genes are TRBV28 and TRBJ2-1, with D possibly TRBD2 on 5 matching bases. Trimming removed 7 bases from V and 9 bases from J, with 19 bases in between. Per the germline V gene, CDR1 is MDHEN and CDR2 is SYDVKM. The CDR3 length is 14 residues. CDR3 residues: CASINPGPGSEQFF. CDR3 DNA sequence: TGTGCCAGCATTAACCCAGGACCGGGGTCTGAGCAGTTCTTC. Based on the CDR3 plus reference TRBV28 and TRBJ2-1, the full variable domain is DVKVTQSSRYLVKRTGEKVFLECVQDMDHENMFWYRQDPGLGLRLIYFSYDVKMKEKGDIPEGYSVSREKKERFSLILESASTNQTSMYLCASINPGPGSEQFFGPGTRLTVL.

This chain connects TRBV4-3 to TRBJ2-5; 12 bases agree with TRBD2. Germline CDR1 LGHNA, CDR2 YSLEER. CDR3 size: 17 residues. J lost 2 bases, V lost 4 bases, and 8 bases had no gene match. CDR3 sequence reads: CASSPLLAGGRQETQYF. The CDR3 nucleotides are TGCGCCAGCAGCCCGTTACTAGCGGGGGGCCGACAAGAGACCCAGTACTTC.

This CDR3 is CASSRPGQGKGNIQYF. The CDR3, as DNA: TGCGCCAGCAGCCGTCCGGGACAGGGGAAGGGAAACATTCAGTACTTC. The chain couples TRBV5-1 to TRBJ2-4; TRBD1 aligns across 10 bases. Germline loops: CDR1 SGHRS, CDR2 YFSETQ. The CDR3 totals 16 residues. J was trimmed by 6 bases and V by 4 bases; bases with no gene match: 10.

V and J are TRBV14 and TRBJ1-2; 7 nucleotides match TRBD1. CDR1 is SGHDN and CDR2 is FVKESK in the germline V gene. Trimming took 5 bases from V and 4 from J; bases not matched to a gene: 1. The CDR3 length is 12 residues. The CDR3 is CASSGTAYGYTF. CDR3 DNA sequence: TGTGCCAGCAGCGGGACAGCCTATGGCTACACCTTC. Variable domain in full (rest from reference TRBV14 and TRBJ1-2): EAGVTQFPSHSVIEKGQTVTLRCDPISGHDNLYWYRRVMGKEIKFLLHFVKESKQDESGMPNNRFLAERTGGTYSTLKVQPAELEDSGVYFCASSGTAYGYTFGSGTRLTVV.

The chain combines TRBV25-1 with TRBJ2-5, with a tentative D call TRBD1 (5 bases). V was trimmed by 4 bases and J by 5 bases, leaving 8 bases between them. CDR1 and CDR2 from the germline V gene are MGHDK and SYGVNS. The CDR3 spans 12 residues. This chain's CDR3 is CASSGGRETQYF. In DNA form, the CDR3 reads TGTGCCAGCAGTGGGGGCCGGGAGACCCAGTACTTC. Together with reference TRBV25-1 and TRBJ2-5, the CDR3 gives the full variable domain: EADIYQTPRYLVIGTGKKITLECSQTMGHDKMYWYQQDPGMELHLIHYSYGVNSTEKGDLSSESTVSRIRTEHFPLTLESARPSHTSQYLCASSGGRETQYFGPGTRLLVL.

The chain couples TRBV5-4 to TRBJ2-3; 9 bases align to TRBD2. This CDR3 has 19 residues. Germline V gene sequence: CDR1 SGHNT, CDR2 YYREEE (reference sequence). V lost 3 bases and J lost 4; bases outside the gene matches: 18. The CDR3 DNA reads TGTGCCAGCAGCTCCCCTATAGCGGGGGCTGGCTATAGCGCAGATACGCAGTATTTT. Its translation is CASSSPIAGAGYSADTQYF.

The chain employs TRBV28 and TRBJ1-1, with 8 positions matching TRBD1. This CDR3 is built from 15 residues. J was trimmed by 3 bases and V by 0 bases; bases with no gene match: 3. CDR1 is MDHEN and CDR2 is SYDVKM in the germline V gene. Here the CDR3 DNA reads TGTGCCAGCAGTTTATGGGGACAGGCATACACTGAAGCTTTCTTT. It yields the protein CASSLWGQAYTEAFF.

The chain combines TRBV7-2 with TRBJ1-1, with a tentative D call TRBD1 (5 bases). V gave up 0 bases and J gave up 0 bases, with 8 bases separating them. The CDR3 has 15 residues. Germline V lookup: CDR1 SGHTA, CDR2 FQGNSA. Here the CDR3 reads CASSLATVMNTEAFF. CDR3 nucleotide sequence: TGTGCCAGCAGCTTAGCGACAGTCATGAACACTGAAGCTTTCTTT.

This chain joins TRBV19 and TRBJ2-6; D might be TRBD1 (6 bases). Germline lookup yields CDR1 LNHDA and CDR2 SQIVND (reference sequence). The V end lost 1 base, the J end lost 2 bases, and 6 bases lay between the germline ends. The length of the CDR3 is 15 residues. The CDR3 loop reads CASSIGTAGANVLTF. The CDR3 DNA reads as TGTGCCAGTAGTATAGGGACAGCTGGGGCCAACGTCCTGACTTTC.

The chain couples TRBV5-6 to TRBJ2-3; D perhaps matches TRBD2 (6 bases). Deletions cut 1 base from V and 5 bases from J, with 8 bases between. The CDR3 runs 13 residues. The germline V gene has CDR1 SGHDT and CDR2 YYEEEE. In DNA, the CDR3 is TGTGCCAGCAGCTTGCAGGGAGGAGATACGCAGTATTTT. Amino acid sequence: CASSLQGGDTQYF.

A few counts support this clone. This sequence joins TRBV11-2 and TRBJ2-3; 8 bases fit TRBD2. CDR1 and CDR2 from the germline V gene are SGHAT and FQNNGV. V was clipped by 4 bases and J by 1 base; unmatched bases: 7. CDR3 length equals 16 residues. The CDR3 is CASSYRGGAGTDTQYF. The CDR3 DNA reads TGTGCCAGCAGCTACCGGGGGGGGGCGGGCACAGATACGCAGTATTTT.

The chain couples TRBV5-6 to TRBJ2-1, with unresolved D. The V and J ends lost 3 bases and 14 bases respectively, with 15 bases between them. In germline, CDR1 is SGHDT, CDR2 YYEEEE. The CDR3 covers 12 residues. The CDR3 DNA follows: TGTGCCAGCAGCTGGAACACAGAATCCGAGTTCTTC. As protein: CASSWNTESEFF.

The J gene is TRBJ1-4, the V gene TRBV6-5; the D gene is possibly TRBD1 (5 bases). This CDR3 comprises 13 residues. V shed 6 bases and J shed 11 bases, with 16 bases lying between them. The germline V gene has CDR1 MNHEY and CDR2 SVGAGI. The CDR3 spells CASRGSTGFKLFF. For the CDR3, the DNA is TGTGCCAGCAGGGGAAGTACAGGTTTTAAACTGTTTTTT.

The chain carries TRBV30 and TRBJ2-5, with D possibly TRBD2 on 6 matching bases. Germline V gene data show CDR1 as GTSNPN and CDR2 as SVGIG (reference sequence). The CDR3 has 14 residues. V dropped 0 bases and J dropped 1 base, with 9 bases sitting between them. The CDR3 coding sequence is TGTGCCTGGAGTGTATGGGGACTCCAAGAGACCCAGTACTTC. This gives the protein CAWSVWGLQETQYF.

This chain uses TRBV7-9 with TRBJ1-5; 8 bases match TRBD1. Unmatched junction bases numbered 10, after V lost 1 base and J lost 5 bases. Germline lookup yields CDR1 SEHNR and CDR2 FQNEAQ (reference sequence). This CDR3 comprises 17 residues. CDR3 DNA sequence: TGTGCCAGCAGCTTAGGCGAAGAACAGGGGGATTATCAGCCCCAGCATTTT. Protein: CASSLGEEQGDYQPQHF. The variable domain in full, with the rest retrieved from reference TRBV7-9 and TRBJ1-5, is DTGVSQNPRHKITKRGQNVTFRCDPISEHNRLYWYRQTLGQGPEFLTYFQNEAQLEKSRLLSDRFSAERPKGSFSTLEIQRTEQGDSAMYLCASSLGEEQGDYQPQHFGDGTRLSIL.

This rearrangement joins TRBV6-2 or TRBV6-3 to TRBJ2-7; 11 positions match TRBD1. The V gene end was trimmed by 5 bases and the J gene end by 3 bases; junction bases not matched to a gene: 9. This CDR3 region has 16 residues. Germline-derived CDR1 and CDR2 are MNHEY and SVGEGT. The CDR3 DNA sequence: TGTGCCAGCAGTACGACCGGGACAGGGGGTCTCTACGAGCAGTACTTC. It encodes CASSTTGTGGLYEQYF.

This chain connects TRBV28 to TRBJ1-1; maybe TRBD1 (5 bases). The CDR3 is 13 residues long. Trimming stripped 8 bases from V and 0 bases from J, with 10 bases between. CDR1 and CDR2 from the germline V gene are MDHEN and SYDVKM. CDR3 coding DNA: TGTGCCAGCGCTGAACAGGTGAACACTGAAGCTTTCTTT. Protein: CASAEQVNTEAFF.

V is TRBV5-4 and J is TRBJ1-6, with D possibly matching TRBD1 (6 bases). Looked up from germline, CDR1 is SGHNT and CDR2 is YYREEE (reference sequence). This CDR3 has 17 residues. Trimming removed 4 bases from V and 10 bases from J, with 24 bases in between. The CDR3 reads CASSQDITGSSTSPLHF. CDR3 sequence (DNA): TGTGCCAGCAGCCAGGACATCACAGGGTCAAGTACCTCACCCCTCCACTTT.

This sequence joins TRBV7-2 and TRBJ2-7; the match to TRBD2 covers 15 bases. Per the germline V gene, CDR1 is SGHTA and CDR2 is FQGNSA. CDR3 length: 17 residues. Trimming removed 4 bases from V and 2 bases from J; junction bases left unmatched: 6. This chain's CDR3 is CASSYKGLAGGAYEQYF. CDR3 coding DNA: TGTGCCAGCAGCTACAAGGGACTAGCGGGGGGTGCCTACGAGCAGTACTTC.

Notes on this clone: Different DNA sequences within this sample yield the same CDR3. V and J are TRBV7-2 and TRBJ1-5; TRBD1 matches 7 bases. Germline CDR1 is SGHTA and CDR2 is FQGNSA. This CDR3 has 14 residues. The V segment lost 6 bases and the J segment 4 bases; nucleotides outside the gene matches: 6. This CDR3 is CASSLRQGNQPQHF. CDR3 bases: TGTGCCAGCAGTCTCAGACAGGGTAATCAGCCCCAGCATTTT.

The CDR3 DNA follows: TGTGCCACCAGTGGCGTGGGACTCCTACAAGAGACCCAGTACTTC. Protein sequence: CATSGVGLLQETQYF. J is TRBJ2-5 and V is TRBV24-1; D is perhaps TRBD2 (6 bases). The V gene lost 5 bases and the J gene lost 2 bases, with 14 bases spanning the gap. Germline loops: CDR1 KGHDR, CDR2 SFDVKD. This CDR3 spans 15 amino acids.